This passage covers 25 T cell receptor beta chains from one sample sequenced in a study of control samples from healthy donors and cancer patients. Repertoires were generated with immunoSEQ multiplex PCR, while TCRdb's copy carries only in-frame clones and drops some. In the table there are 150,000 to 190,000 clones, over 85% of which are singletons. Sequencing used blood. The receptors derive from a man aged 45 to 65 in good health.

The chain employs TRBV30 and TRBJ2-1; D remains ambiguous. V lost 3 bases and J lost 4, with 4 bases in between. This CDR3 has 11 amino acids. CDR1 is GTSNPN, CDR2 SVGIG, per germline (reference sequence). The CDR3 region is CAWSRYNEQFF. The CDR3 coding sequence is TGTGCCTGGAGCCGATACAATGAGCAGTTCTTC.

A few counts support this clone. The genes are TRBV20-1 and TRBJ1-5, with D perhaps TRBD1 (6 bases). V dropped 3 bases and J dropped 2 bases, with 8 bases sitting between them. CDR1 is DFQATT, CDR2 SNEGSKA, per germline (reference sequence). The CDR3 covers 13 residues. The chain's CDR3 is CSASRGGNQPQHF. The CDR3 DNA follows: TGCAGTGCTAGTAGGGGGGGCAATCAGCCCCAGCATTTT.

This clone has a single count. J is TRBJ1-4 and V is TRBV7-9, with D perhaps matching TRBD1 (6 bases). Germline CDR1 is SEHNR and CDR2 is FQNEAQ (reference sequence). The ends were cut back, 5 bases at V and 7 bases at J, with 20 bases in the middle. This CDR3 contains 16 residues. The CDR3 nucleotides read TGTGCCAGCAGCCACTCCCGGGCAGGGGCTAGTGAAAAACTGTTTTTT. Translated, it gives CASSHSRAGASEKLFF.

The V and J genes are TRBV12-5 and TRBJ2-2; D is ambiguous. This CDR3 comprises 13 residues. V shed 3 bases and J shed 1 base, with 3 bases lying between them. Per the germline V gene, CDR1 is LGHNT and CDR2 is FRNRAP. CDR3 nucleotide sequence: TGTGCTAGTGGTTTTGGGAACACCGGGGAGCTGTTTTTT. Protein: CASGFGNTGELFF.

This clone was observed a few times. The V call is TRBV12-3 or TRBV12-4, the J call TRBJ1-2; 8 nucleotides align to TRBD1. V shed 5 bases, J shed 4 bases, and the junction held 3 bases outside the gene matches. This CDR3 spans 13 amino acids. CDR3: CASSVQGGYGYTF. The CDR3 coding sequence is TGTGCCAGCAGTGTACAGGGGGGCTATGGCTACACCTTC.

This clone has a single count. The V gene is TRBV19, the J gene TRBJ1-1; D is unresolved. Germline V gene sequence: CDR1 LNHDA, CDR2 SQIVND (reference sequence). The CDR3 sequence is 16 residues long. V was pared by 3 bases and J by 2 bases, with 16 bases between. CDR3 sequence reads: CASSIRSASRNTEAFF. CDR3 sequence (DNA): TGTGCCAGTAGTATTCGTTCCGCCAGCCGCAACACTGAAGCTTTCTTT.

The CDR3 region has the DNA TGTGCCAGCAGCTTGCGGGGGGCCGCTGAAGCTTTCTTT. It is translated as CASSLRGAAEAFF. The chain is built from TRBV7-9 and TRBJ1-1; D is possibly TRBD1 (6 bases). Germline CDR1 and CDR2: SEHNR and FQNEAQ (reference sequence). The length of the CDR3 is 13 residues. Trimming took off 3 bases at V and 6 bases at J, with 11 bases between the two ends.

The V and J genes are TRBV5-4 and TRBJ2-3; 15 bases map to TRBD2. V dropped 9 bases and J dropped 3; count of bases not matched to a gene: 2. The CDR3 consists of 14 residues. Germline values: CDR1 SGHNT, CDR2 YYREEE (reference sequence). For the CDR3, the DNA is TGTGCCATGGGGACTAGCGGGAGGACAGATACGCAGTATTTT. Its protein product is CAMGTSGRTDTQYF. Full variable domain (remainder filled in from reference TRBV5-4 and TRBJ2-3): ETGVTQSPTHLIKTRGQQVTLRCSSQSGHNTVSWYQQALGQGPQFIFQYYREEENGRGNFPPRFSGLQFPNYSSELNVNALELDDSALYLCAMGTSGRTDTQYFGPGTRLTVL.

CDR3 sequence: CASSLTMSRSLLNTEAFF. The CDR3 DNA sequence: TGTGCCAGCAGCCTAACCATGTCCCGTAGCCTCTTGAACACTGAAGCTTTCTTT. V gene TRBV11-2 combines with J gene TRBJ1-1, with D hard to call. With 5 bases removed from V and 0 bases from J, the gap between germline ends came to 22 bases. This CDR3 is 18 amino acids long. CDR1 SGHAT and CDR2 FQNNGV come from the germline V gene.

The table lists this clone with a few counts. J is TRBJ2-7 and V is TRBV12-5; D tentatively reads TRBD1 or TRBD2 (5 bases each). Trimming stripped 0 bases from V and 6 bases from J, with 15 bases between. CDR3 length equals 15 residues. The germline V gene encodes CDR1 LGHNT and CDR2 FRNRAP. CDR3 protein: CASGLVLIGAGEQYF. The CDR3 nucleotides are TGTGCTAGTGGTTTGGTACTAATCGGGGCTGGCGAGCAGTACTTC.

The chain carries TRBV11-2 and TRBJ2-1; D call uncertain. CDR3 length equals 11 residues. The germline gives CDR1 SGHAT, CDR2 FQNNGV. V was clipped by 5 bases and J by 5 bases, with 4 bases between them. CDR3 coding DNA: TGTGCCAGCAGCCCTCACAATGAGCAGTTCTTC. Its protein product is CASSPHNEQFF.

V and J are TRBV30 and TRBJ2-3; D is unclear. In germline, CDR1 is GTSNPN, CDR2 SVGIG (reference sequence). CDR3 length: 14 amino acids. With 0 bases removed from V and 1 base from J, the gap between germline ends came to 8 bases. As DNA, the CDR3 is TGTGCCTGGAGTGTAGGTACAGGCACAGATACGCAGTATTTT. Its protein is CAWSVGTGTDTQYF.

This clone was recorded only once. This rearrangement joins TRBV5-1 to TRBJ1-2; D perhaps matches TRBD1 (5 bases). V lost 0 bases and J lost 6, with 9 bases in between. Germline assignment: CDR1 SGHRS and CDR2 YFSETQ. The CDR3 runs 13 residues. CDR3 loop: CASSLGGADGYTF. CDR3 DNA: TGCGCCAGCAGCTTGGGCGGGGCGGATGGCTACACCTTC.

J is TRBJ1-2 and V is TRBV28; TRBD1 matches at 8 bases. V lost 4 bases and J lost 4; bases outside the gene matches: 8. The CDR3 loop spans 15 amino acids. The germline gives CDR1 MDHEN, CDR2 SYDVKM. DNA for the CDR3: TGTGCCAGCAGTTCGCCGGGACAGGCGACCTATGGCTACACCTTC. It translates to CASSSPGQATYGYTF.

This chain's CDR3 is CASSPIAGASTDTQYF. The CDR3 nucleotides read TGTGCCAGCAGTCCAATAGCGGGAGCGTCCACAGATACGCAGTATTTT. The chain joins TRBV27 to TRBJ2-3; 9 bases map to TRBD2. Germline V CDR1 and CDR2: MNHEY, SMNVEV (reference sequence). The CDR3 consists of 16 residues. The trim removed 5 bases at V and 2 bases at J, leaving 8 bases unmatched.

J is TRBJ2-5 and V is TRBV3-1 (or the pseudogene TRBV3-2); D unresolved. The CDR3 sequence is 16 residues long. Between the trimmed V and J ends, which lost 0 bases and 4 bases, there was a span of 15 bases. The germline gives CDR1 LGHDT, CDR2 YNNKEL (reference sequence). CDR3 loop: CASSQDPGYGRETQYF. The CDR3 nucleotides read TGTGCCAGCAGCCAAGATCCTGGGTACGGGCGAGAGACCCAGTACTTC.

The V gene is TRBV6-5, the J gene TRBJ1-1, with D tentatively TRBD1 (6 bases). Germline V gene sequence: CDR1 MNHEY, CDR2 SVGAGI. The germline V and J ends were trimmed by 2 bases and 1 base, with 11 bases remaining between them. This CDR3 contains 15 residues. Written as DNA, the CDR3 is TGTGCCAGCAGTTACCTCGGGACACCGAACACTGAAGCTTTCTTT. Translated: CASSYLGTPNTEAFF.

This clone was observed once. The genes are TRBV6-6 and TRBJ2-1, with D perhaps matching TRBD2 (5 bases). The V gene lost 5 bases and the J gene lost 0 bases, with 23 bases spanning the gap. CDR3 length: 19 amino acids. Per the germline V gene, CDR1 is MNHNY and CDR2 is SVGAGI (reference sequence). The CDR3 protein is CASSPTGFFGVPSYNEQFF. The DNA for the CDR3 is TGTGCCAGCAGTCCCACGGGATTTTTTGGAGTCCCCTCCTACAATGAGCAGTTCTTC.

The genes are TRBV18 and TRBJ2-7, with 13 nucleotides matching TRBD2. With V trimmed by 6 bases and J by 3 bases, 8 bases remained unmatched. The CDR3 extends over 16 amino acids. Looked up from germline, CDR1 is KGHSH and CDR2 is LQKENI. This CDR3 is CASSRTSGSGGYEQYF. CDR3 bases: TGTGCCAGCTCCCGGACTAGCGGGAGTGGCGGCTACGAGCAGTACTTC.

The J gene is TRBJ2-5, the V gene TRBV19, with a possible D match to TRBD2 (5 bases). The germline V gene encodes CDR1 LNHDA and CDR2 SQIVND (reference sequence). V lost 9 bases and J lost 3, with 17 bases in between. CDR3 length equals 14 residues. CDR3 protein: CASHYAGNKETQYF. The DNA for the CDR3 is TGTGCCAGCCATTATGCCGGGAATAAAGAGACCCAGTACTTC.

The chain uses TRBV7-8 and TRBJ2-7, with TRBD2 matching over 8 bases. V lost 6 bases, J lost 5 bases, and 12 bases stayed unmatched. Germline lookup yields CDR1 SGHVS and CDR2 FQNEAQ. This CDR3 is built from 15 residues. The CDR3 region is CASSPRLATAHEQYF. CDR3 sequence (DNA): TGTGCCAGCAGTCCCAGACTAGCGACGGCCCACGAGCAGTACTTC.

This chain joins TRBV28 and TRBJ1-2; D ambiguous. This CDR3 spans 14 amino acids. Trimming removed 3 bases at V and 2 bases at J, with 10 bases between. The germline gives CDR1 MDHEN, CDR2 SYDVKM. CDR3 nucleotide sequence: TGTGCCAGCAGTTTCCCAACGTTCAACTATGGCTACACCTTC. Amino acid sequence: CASSFPTFNYGYTF.

The V and J genes are TRBV5-1 and TRBJ2-1; D remains unclear. The V end was cut by 3 bases, the J end by 10 bases, with 8 bases between. Per germline, CDR1 SGHRS and CDR2 YFSETQ. The CDR3 is made up of 11 amino acids. CDR3 coding DNA: TGCGCCAGCAGCTCCTTGGAGGAGCAGTTCTTC. Amino acids: CASSSLEEQFF.

The V and J genes are TRBV4-1 and TRBJ2-1; a possible D gene is TRBD2 (7 bases). The CDR3 length is 15 residues. V shed 2 bases and J shed 7 bases, with 15 bases lying between them. Germline assignment: CDR1 MGHRA and CDR2 YSYEKL. The CDR3 region is CASSQREGGMNEQFF. CDR3 nucleotide sequence: TGCGCCAGCAGCCAAAGGGAGGGGGGTATGAATGAGCAGTTCTTC.

J is TRBJ2-3 and V is TRBV27; 7 bases are shared with TRBD2. Trimming took 0 bases from V and 6 from J; bases not matched to a gene: 6. Germline V lookup: CDR1 MNHEY, CDR2 SMNVEV (reference sequence). This CDR3 is built from 15 residues. CDR3 sequence: CASSLSAGVLDTQYF. In nucleotides, the CDR3 is TGTGCCAGCAGTTTATCGGCGGGAGTCTTGGATACGCAGTATTTT.